This T cell receptor (beta chain) was recorded in a study of T cell responses to AZD1222 COVID-19 vaccine. Across the whole study: The analysis combined second doses at about 4 or about 12 weeks. General observations from the study: Following two doses of AZD1222, Spike-specific TCR breadth and depth rose. CD4 TCRs linked to vaccination spanned spike, dominating at 160-218 and 743-854. Only 5 to 7 individuals given AZD1222 were seropositive at baseline.

The repertoire was sequenced with immunoSEQ multiplex PCR; TCRdb's copy has only in-frame clones and lacks some. The sample consists of 60,000 to 65,000 clones, roughly 84% of them appearing once. A note on this clone: Its antigen is as yet unknown.

The CDR3 is 15 amino acids. Germline loops: CDR1 SGHVS, CDR2 FNYEAQ. Trimming cost V 5 bases and J 3 bases; bases outside gene matches: 7. The starting material was peripheral blood, obtained on day 0 of AZD1222 vaccination. This chain links TRBV7-6 with TRBJ2-1, with 7 bases identical to TRBD1. The TCR originated in an adult in good health. The CDR3 bases are TGTGCCAGCAGCCCGAGACAGGGTCTCTACAATGAGCAGTTCTTC. It is translated as CASSPRQGLYNEQFF.